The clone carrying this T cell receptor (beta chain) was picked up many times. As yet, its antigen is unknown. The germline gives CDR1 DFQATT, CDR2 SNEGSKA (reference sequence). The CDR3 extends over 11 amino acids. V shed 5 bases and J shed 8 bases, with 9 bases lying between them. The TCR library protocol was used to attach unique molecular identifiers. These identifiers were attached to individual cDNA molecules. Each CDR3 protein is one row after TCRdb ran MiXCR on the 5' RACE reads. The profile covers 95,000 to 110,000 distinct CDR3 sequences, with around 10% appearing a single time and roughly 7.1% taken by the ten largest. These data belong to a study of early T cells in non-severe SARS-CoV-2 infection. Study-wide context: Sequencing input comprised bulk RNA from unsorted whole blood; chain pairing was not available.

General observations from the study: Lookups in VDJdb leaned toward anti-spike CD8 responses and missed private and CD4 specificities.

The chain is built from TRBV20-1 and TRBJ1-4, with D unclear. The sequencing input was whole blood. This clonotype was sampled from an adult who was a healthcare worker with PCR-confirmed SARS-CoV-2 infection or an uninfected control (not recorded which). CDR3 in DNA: TGCAGTGCTGTAGGAGGAGAAAAACTGTTTTTT. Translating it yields CSAVGGEKLFF.